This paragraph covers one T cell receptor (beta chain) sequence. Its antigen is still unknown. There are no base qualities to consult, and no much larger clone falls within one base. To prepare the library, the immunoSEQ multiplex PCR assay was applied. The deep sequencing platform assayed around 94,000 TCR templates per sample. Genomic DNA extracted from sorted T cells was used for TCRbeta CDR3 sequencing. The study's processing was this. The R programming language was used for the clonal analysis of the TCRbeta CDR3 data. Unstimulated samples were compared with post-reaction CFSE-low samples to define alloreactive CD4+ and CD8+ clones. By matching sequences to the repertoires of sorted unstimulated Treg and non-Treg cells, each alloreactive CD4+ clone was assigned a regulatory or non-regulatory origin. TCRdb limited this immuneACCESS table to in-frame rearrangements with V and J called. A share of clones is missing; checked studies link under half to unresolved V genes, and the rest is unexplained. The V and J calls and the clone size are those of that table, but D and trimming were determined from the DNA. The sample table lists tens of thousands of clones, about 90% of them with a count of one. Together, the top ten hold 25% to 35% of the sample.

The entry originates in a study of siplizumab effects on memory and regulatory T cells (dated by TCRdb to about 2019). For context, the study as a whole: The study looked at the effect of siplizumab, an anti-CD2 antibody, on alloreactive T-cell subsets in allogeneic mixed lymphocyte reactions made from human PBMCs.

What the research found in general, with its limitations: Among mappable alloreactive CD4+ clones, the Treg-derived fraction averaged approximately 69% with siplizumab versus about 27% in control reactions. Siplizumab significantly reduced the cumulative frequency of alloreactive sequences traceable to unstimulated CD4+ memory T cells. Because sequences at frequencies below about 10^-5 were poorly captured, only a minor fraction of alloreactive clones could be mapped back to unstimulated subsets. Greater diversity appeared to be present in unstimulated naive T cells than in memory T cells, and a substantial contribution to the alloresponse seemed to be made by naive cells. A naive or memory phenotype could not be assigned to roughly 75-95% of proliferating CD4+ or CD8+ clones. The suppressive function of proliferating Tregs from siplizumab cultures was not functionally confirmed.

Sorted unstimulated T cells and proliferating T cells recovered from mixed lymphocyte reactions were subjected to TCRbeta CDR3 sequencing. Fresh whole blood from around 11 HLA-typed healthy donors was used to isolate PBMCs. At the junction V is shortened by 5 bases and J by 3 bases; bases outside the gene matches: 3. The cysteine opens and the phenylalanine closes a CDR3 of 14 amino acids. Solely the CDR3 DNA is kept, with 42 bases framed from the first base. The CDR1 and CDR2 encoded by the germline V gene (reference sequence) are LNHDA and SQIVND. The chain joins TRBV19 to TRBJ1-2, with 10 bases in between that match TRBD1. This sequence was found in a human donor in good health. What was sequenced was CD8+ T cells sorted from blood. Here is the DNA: TGTGCCAGTAGTCCCGGGACAGGGGACTATGGCTACACCTTC. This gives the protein CASSPGTGDYGYTF.